Listed below are T cell receptor beta chains from one sample, sequenced in a study of OX40 agonist ivuxolimab in advanced cancers. This table comes from immunoSEQ multiplex PCR, and its TCRdb copy is limited to in-frame clones, with some not included. The data contain fewer than 30,000 clones, approximately 81% of them singletons. The sequences come from CD4+ or CD8+ T cells sorted from blood, collected in a trial of the OX40 agonist ivuxolimab. Receptors were obtained from an adult with an advanced solid tumor such as melanoma, head and neck, liver or kidney cancer. CDR3s include the opening cysteine and the closing phenylalanine or tryptophan. D genes are given only for firm matches. For some rows the clone size is stated as once, few or many, or as a class when expanded; others skip it.

CDR3	DNA	D	J	size	V
CASSLLSIVEAFF	TGTGCCAGCAGCTTACTCTCCATTGTTGAAGCTTTCTTT	NA	TRBJ1-1	NA	TRBV7-9
CASSYVQYNEQFF	TGTGCCAGCAGTTACGTCCAGTACAATGAGCAGTTCTTC	NA	TRBJ2-1	NA	TRBV6-5
CASSPPRNEQYF	TGTGCCAGCTCACCACCCAGGAACGAGCAGTACTTC	NA	TRBJ2-7	NA	TRBV18
CSVVRRDNYEQYF	TGCAGCGTTGTACGTAGGGACAACTACGAGCAGTACTTC	NA	TRBJ2-7	NA	TRBV29-1
CAISEAGTSGVYNEQFF	TGTGCCATCAGTGAAGCCGGGACTAGCGGGGTCTACAATGAGCAGTTCTTC	TRBD2	TRBJ2-1	NA	TRBV10-3
CASSQDWTGGIWDF	TGTGCCAGCAGCCAAGATTGGACGGGGGGAATCTGGGACTTC	TRBD2	TRBJ2-5	once	TRBV4-2
CASSTGQGPLDEQFF	TGTGCCAGCAGCACGGGACAGGGACCCCTTGATGAGCAGTTCTTC	TRBD1	TRBJ2-1	few	TRBV9
CASRRGLLGYQPQHF	TGTGCCAGCAGGCGGGGGCTGCTTGGCTATCAGCCCCAGCATTTT	NA	TRBJ1-5	NA	TRBV28
CASSQVGGVGKVQETQYF	TGCGCCAGCAGCCAAGTCGGAGGGGTAGGGAAGGTGCAAGAGACCCAGTACTTC	NA	TRBJ2-5	NA	TRBV4-1
CASSSGQGGTNEKLFF	TGTGCCAGCAGCTCGGGACAGGGGGGAACTAATGAAAAACTGTTTTTT	TRBD1	TRBJ1-4	NA	TRBV11-2
CATSQQGGINTEAFF	TGTGCCACCAGCCAACAGGGGGGCATTAACACTGAAGCTTTCTTT	TRBD1	TRBJ1-1	NA	TRBV15
CASSEDGGPYEQYF	TGTGCCAGCAGTGAAGATGGAGGACCCTACGAGCAGTACTTC	NA	TRBJ2-7	NA	TRBV2
CASSQDLPVSSYNEQFF	TGCGCCAGCAGCCAAGATCTACCGGTCAGCTCCTACAATGAGCAGTTCTTC	NA	TRBJ2-1	NA	TRBV4-1
CASSLEAFLDEQFF	TGTGCCAGCAGCTTAGAGGCGTTTCTCGATGAGCAGTTCTTC	NA	TRBJ2-1	NA	TRBV7-9
CASSRDSNNEQFF	TGTGCCAGCAGCCGGGACTCAAACAATGAGCAGTTCTTC	NA	TRBJ2-1	NA	TRBV7-6
CASSNVTGRPSTDTQYF	TGTGCCAGCTCGAACGTGACAGGGAGACCTAGCACAGATACGCAGTATTTT	TRBD1	TRBJ2-3	NA	TRBV18